The present TCR beta chain was sequenced within a study of neoadjuvant nivolumab and ipilimumab in lung cancer. Study background: The combination arm added day-1 ipilimumab 1 mg/kg to nivolumab 3 mg/kg on days 1, 15, 29.

Only in-frame clones appear in the TCRdb table, and some are missing; sequencing was by immunoSEQ multiplex PCR. The sample includes more than 40,000 clones, more than 85% seen only once; the top ten take roughly 3.7%. This CDR3 contains 15 residues. J gave up 4 bases and V 0 bases, and 6 bases lay outside the gene matches. Germline CDR1 and CDR2: SGHRS and YFSETQ. This receptor was identified in an adult with non-small cell lung cancer. Some clones in this sample may be carry-over from other donors' samples. The sequencing here drew on blood, taken before neoadjuvant nivolumab, alone or with ipilimumab. This chain uses TRBV5-1 with TRBJ2-5, with TRBD1 matching 7 bases. CDR3 sequence reads: CASSLVGTEGETQYF. In DNA form, the CDR3 reads TGCGCCAGCAGCTTGGTGGGGACAGAGGGAGAGACCCAGTACTTC.